This TCR beta chain originates from a study of spatial heterogeneity in lung cancer. Overall study: Unique TCR and UMI combinations averaged more than ten appearances each in raw reads. The study's findings and limits: Mutation tallies in tumors tracked expanded intratumoral alpha and beta TCR counts.

The CDR3 covers 15 residues. In germline, CDR1 is LGHNA, CDR2 YSLEER. V trimming: 5 bases; J trimming: 8 bases; junction bases outside the gene matches: 9. Time point specified: sample taken at primary tumor resection. The 55 to 90 donors had untreated early-stage non-small cell lung cancer. TCRs were sequenced from unsorted whole RNA of tumor, nontumor lung or PBMC. Within the sample, this clonotype is large. Antigen: not known. In the library, each TCR cDNA molecule bore its own unique molecular identifier. TCRdb redid the calling of the 5' RACE reads with MiXCR, one entry per CDR3 protein. This sample has about 2,100 distinct CDR3 sequences, with under 9% found just once.

Here the sequenced sample was lung tumor tissue, taken at surgery. This sequence was found in a male donor with early-stage non-small cell lung cancer. V gene TRBV4-3 combines with J gene TRBJ2-1; 10 bases fit TRBD2. The CDR3 reads CASSNSGGSWDEQFF. The CDR3 nucleotides are TGCGCCAGCAGCAATAGCGGGGGGTCCTGGGATGAGCAGTTCTTC.